Listed below are T cell receptor beta chains from one sample, sequenced in a study of control samples from healthy donors and cancer patients. Data came from immunoSEQ multiplex PCR; TCRdb stores just in-frame clones and leaves some out. Here the sample spans about 250,000 clones, approximately 80% being singletons. The sequencing input was PBMCs. The receptors derive from a woman aged 60-75 years with lung cancer. CDR3s include the opening cysteine and the closing phenylalanine or tryptophan. A D gene is named only where the DNA matches it firmly. Size is stated for part of the rows, as once, few or many counts, or as a class when the clone is expanded.

size	D	V	J	DNA	CDR3
.	.	TRBV5-5	TRBJ2-7	TGTGCCAGCAGCTTGGGACACTCCTTGTCCTACGAGCAGTACTTC	CASSLGHSLSYEQYF
.	TRBD1	TRBV24-1	TRBJ2-5	TGTGCCACCAGTGACCCCAGGACAGGGGATACGGAGACCCAGTACTTC	CATSDPRTGDTETQYF
.	TRBD1	TRBV28	TRBJ2-7	TGTGCCAGCAGTTCCCCGGGACAGGGGGCGAACGAGCAGTACTTC	CASSSPGQGANEQYF
.	.	TRBV18	TRBJ1-2	TGTGCCAGCTCACCACTGGATGGCTACACCTTC	CASSPLDGYTF
.	TRBD2	TRBV28	TRBJ2-1	TGTGCCAGCAGTTTCGCGGGACTAGCAAATGAGCAGTTCTTC	CASSFAGLANEQFF
.	.	TRBV5-4	TRBJ2-2	TGTGCCAGCAGCTTGGGTACGAGGGGCCGCGACACCGGGGAGCTGTTTTTT	CASSLGTRGRDTGELFF
.	TRBD2	TRBV29-1	TRBJ2-7	TGCAGCGTATCCCCTAGCGGGAGCTACGAGCAGTACTTC	CSVSPSGSYEQYF
.	TRBD1	TRBV4-2	TRBJ1-4	TGTGCCAGCAGCCAAGATAAGGGACAGGGTAATGAAAAACTGTTTTTT	CASSQDKGQGNEKLFF
.	TRBD2	TRBV4-2	TRBJ2-7	TGTGCCAGCAGCCAAGGCATTAGCGGGAGCTACGAGCAGTACTTC	CASSQGISGSYEQYF
.	TRBD1	TRBV6-5	TRBJ1-2	TGTGCCAGCAGTCGACAGGGTTCTAACTATGGCTACACCTTC	CASSRQGSNYGYTF
few	.	TRBV2	TRBJ1-1	TGTGCCAGCAGCCAAGAAAATAGGGGGGGCTTTGAAGCTTTCTTT	CASSQENRGGFEAFF